Below are 25 T cell receptor beta chains sequenced from a single sample in a study of blood T cells in healthy people across ages. Then a second PCR, running roughly 7 to 11 cycles, was carried out with a sample-barcoded 5' primer and a J-beta primer mix. In TCRdb, the 5' RACE reads were re-called with MiXCR into one record per CDR3 protein. Of about 800,000 distinct CDR3 sequences listed, roughly 25% are singletons. This sample also belongs to another study, concerning T cells of mothers and their children.

The sample consisted of blood. The receptors here all came from a boy under 18 in good health.

The chain combines TRBV20-1 with TRBJ2-5, with 10 bases fitting TRBD2. This CDR3 is built from 15 residues. CDR1 and CDR2 from the germline V gene are DFQATT and SNEGSKA (reference sequence). Losses at the gene ends were 1 base for V and 5 bases for J; bases not matched to a gene: 7. Written as DNA, the CDR3 is TGCAGTGCTAGAGTGCCAGCGGGGGGGAGGGAGACCCAGTACTTC. It translates to CSARVPAGGRETQYF.

This clonotype was seen a few times. The rearrangement uses TRBV6-5 and TRBJ2-5, with D perhaps being TRBD1 or TRBD2 (7 bases each). Germline V gene data show CDR1 as MNHEY and CDR2 as SVGAGI. The CDR3 spans 15 residues. The ends were cut back, 3 bases at V and 5 bases at J, with 16 bases in the middle. The CDR3 region has the DNA TGTGCCAGCAGTTATCAGGGGGGGCAGGTGGAGACCCAGTACTTC. Translating it yields CASSYQGGQVETQYF.

The V gene is TRBV13, the J gene TRBJ2-1; unclear D gene. Per the germline V gene, CDR1 is PRHDT and CDR2 is FYEKMQ (reference sequence). The CDR3 is made up of 13 amino acids. V was trimmed by 5 bases and J by 5 bases, leaving 10 bases between them. DNA for the CDR3: TGTGCCAGCAGCCGTGAGGCCGACAATGAGCAGTTCTTC. It encodes CASSREADNEQFF.

V and J are TRBV9 and TRBJ1-4; TRBD1 matches at 8 bases. This CDR3 comprises 14 residues. Germline V gives CDR1 SGDLS, CDR2 YYNGEE. V trimming: 9 bases; J trimming: 1 base; junction bases outside the gene matches: 5. The CDR3 loop is CATQGAETNEKLFF. Written as DNA, the CDR3 is TGTGCCACCCAGGGGGCTGAAACTAATGAAAAACTGTTTTTT.

The chain employs TRBV7-2 and TRBJ2-4, with D possibly matching TRBD1 (6 bases). V was pared by 2 bases and J by 6 bases, with 8 bases between. CDR3 length equals 13 residues. Germline-derived CDR1 and CDR2 are SGHTA and FQGNSA. This CDR3 is CASSLNRANIQYF. CDR3 nucleotide sequence: TGTGCCAGCAGCTTAAACAGGGCAAACATTCAGTACTTC.

This chain joins TRBV14 and TRBJ1-2; possibly TRBD1 for D (5 bases). The CDR3 is 14 residues long. The germline V gene encodes CDR1 SGHDN and CDR2 FVKESK. V shed 0 bases and J shed 5 bases, with 10 bases lying between them. The CDR3 coding sequence is TGTGCCAGCAGCCAAGAGGAAGGGGAATATGGCTACACCTTC. Translating gives CASSQEEGEYGYTF.

This clonotype was seen a few times. The rearrangement links TRBV20-1 to TRBJ2-7; D is unresolved. The germline gives CDR1 DFQATT, CDR2 SNEGSKA (reference sequence). Trimming took off 1 base at V and 2 bases at J, with 12 bases between the two ends. The CDR3 covers 14 residues. CDR3 sequence: CSARGTAQTYEQYF. CDR3 bases: TGCAGTGCTAGAGGGACGGCTCAAACCTACGAGCAGTACTTC.

The J gene is TRBJ1-2, the V gene TRBV2; D uncertain. V was shortened by 1 base and J by 4 bases, with 7 bases between the two germline ends. CDR3 size: 13 residues. Germline V gene data show CDR1 as SNHLY and CDR2 as FYNNEI. The CDR3 nucleotides are TGTGCCAGCAGTGAAGATGTGGTCTATGGCTACACCTTC. Protein product: CASSEDVVYGYTF. The full variable domain, its missing parts supplied by reference TRBV2 and TRBJ1-2, is EPEVTQTPSHQVTQMGQEVILRCVPISNHLYFYWYRQILGQKVEFLVSFYNNEISEKSEIFDDQFSVERPDGSNFTLKIRSTKLEDSAMYFCASSEDVVYGYTFGSGTRLTVV.

A few counts support this clonotype. The V and J genes are TRBV29-1 and TRBJ1-1; D is uncertain. CDR3 length: 12 residues. CDR1 and CDR2 (germline): SQVTM, ANQGSEA. V was pared by 2 bases and J by 1 base, with 5 bases between. The CDR3, as DNA: TGCAGCGTTGAACCCCCGAACACTGAAGCTTTCTTT. Translation: CSVEPPNTEAFF.

The chain has TRBV5-1 and TRBJ1-2, with 9 bases aligning to TRBD1. The CDR3 spans 15 residues. CDR1 and CDR2 from the germline V gene are SGHRS and YFSETQ. V lost 0 bases and J lost 7; bases outside the gene matches: 7. CDR3 sequence: CASSLDGDRATGYTF. The CDR3 DNA is TGCGCCAGCAGCTTGGATGGGGACAGGGCTACTGGCTACACCTTC.

This CDR3 reads CASSSSRDGNTIYF. CDR3 DNA: TGTGCCAGCAGTTCAAGCAGGGATGGAAACACCATATATTTT. The gene calls are TRBV7-9 and TRBJ1-3; D might be TRBD1 (5 bases). V lost 6 bases and J 3 bases, leaving 12 bases between the germline ends. From germline, CDR1 is SEHNR and CDR2 FQNEAQ (reference sequence). The CDR3 has 14 residues.

This chain joins TRBV15 and TRBJ2-5, with 8 positions matching TRBD1. The CDR3 has 14 amino acids. The V segment lost 4 bases and the J segment 5 bases; nucleotides outside the gene matches: 6. Per the germline V gene, CDR1 is LNHNV and CDR2 is YYDKDF (reference sequence). DNA of the CDR3: TGTGCCACCAGCAACAGACAGGGGTGGGAGACCCAGTACTTC. This codes for CATSNRQGWETQYF. Supplemented by reference TRBV15 and TRBJ2-5, the full variable domain reads DAMVIQNPRYQVTQFGKPVTLSCSQTLNHNVMYWYQQKSSQAPKLLFHYYDKDFNNEADTPDNFQSRRPNTSFCFLDIRSPGLGDTAMYLCATSNRQGWETQYFGPGTRLLVL.

This clonotype was counted only a few times. The chain uses TRBV28 and TRBJ2-7; D may be TRBD1 (6 bases). CDR1 MDHEN and CDR2 SYDVKM come from the germline V gene. The CDR3 is 14 residues long. V was shortened by 5 bases and J by 3 bases, with 14 bases between the two germline ends. Here the CDR3 DNA reads TGTGCCAGCAGTGGGCGGACAGCATACTACGAGCAGTACTTC. This gives the protein CASSGRTAYYEQYF. The complete variable domain, with remaining parts taken from reference TRBV28 and TRBJ2-7, reads DVKVTQSSRYLVKRTGEKVFLECVQDMDHENMFWYRQDPGLGLRLIYFSYDVKMKEKGDIPEGYSVSREKKERFSLILESASTNQTSMYLCASSGRTAYYEQYFGPGTRLTVT.

V and J are TRBV12-3 or TRBV12-4 and TRBJ2-3; D not certain. The CDR3 consists of 11 residues. Trimming took off 5 bases at V and 12 bases at J, with 12 bases between the two ends. For the CDR3, the DNA is TGTGCCAGCAGTCGGGCCGTAGAACAGTATTTT. This codes for CASSRAVEQYF.

The rearrangement uses TRBV7-9 and TRBJ1-5, with D tentatively TRBD1 (6 bases). Germline CDR1 SEHNR, CDR2 FQNEAQ (reference sequence). The CDR3 totals 16 residues. The V gene lost 5 bases and the J gene lost 1 base, with 15 bases spanning the gap. This CDR3 is CASSLGDTMSNQPQHF. The DNA of the CDR3 is TGTGCCAGCAGCCTGGGGGACACCATGAGCAATCAGCCCCAGCATTTT. The entire variable domain, with the rest obtained from reference TRBV7-9 and TRBJ1-5, is as follows: DTGVSQNPRHKITKRGQNVTFRCDPISEHNRLYWYRQTLGQGPEFLTYFQNEAQLEKSRLLSDRFSAERPKGSFSTLEIQRTEQGDSAMYLCASSLGDTMSNQPQHFGDGTRLSIL.

The chain links TRBV7-9 to TRBJ2-5; D not resolved. The J call may not be correct, given that the DNA end is closer to TRBJ2-1. This CDR3 has 12 amino acids. Per germline, CDR1 SEHNR and CDR2 FQNEAQ (reference sequence). DNA of the CDR3: TGTGCCAGCAGCTTCGTTAGCCTGGAGCAGTTCTTC. It encodes CASSFVSLEQFF.

This clonotype came up a few times. CDR3 residues: CASRPTGGCNEQFF. DNA of the CDR3: TGTGCCAGCAGACCCACAGGCGGGTGCAATGAGCAGTTCTTC. The V gene is TRBV6-2 or TRBV6-3, the J gene TRBJ2-5; possibly TRBD1 or TRBD2 for D (5 bases each). The DNA end is a closer match to TRBJ2-1, so the J assignment may be wrong. The CDR3 has 14 residues. Germline V gene lookup returns CDR1 MNHEY and CDR2 SVGEGT.

This clonotype showed up just a few times. The V and J genes are TRBV5-6 and TRBJ2-2; the D call may be TRBD1 or TRBD2 (5 bases each). V gave up 3 bases and J gave up 3 bases, with 12 bases separating them. The germline CDR1 and CDR2 sequences are SGHDT and YYEEEE. This CDR3 is built from 15 residues. CDR3: CASSWDLVYTGELFF. The CDR3 nucleotides read TGTGCCAGCAGCTGGGACCTCGTATACACCGGGGAGCTGTTTTTT. The complete variable domain, with remaining parts taken from reference TRBV5-6 and TRBJ2-2, reads DAGVTQSPTHLIKTRGQQVTLRCSPKSGHDTVSWYQQALGQGPQFIFQYYEEEERQRGNFPDRFSGHQFPNYSSELNVNALLLGDSALYLCASSWDLVYTGELFFGEGSRLTVL.

The chain recombines TRBV6-2 or TRBV6-3 with TRBJ2-3; D possibly corresponds to TRBD2 (6 bases). V was trimmed by 2 bases and J by 1 base, leaving 10 bases between them. There are 15 residues in the CDR3. Germline V lookup: CDR1 MNHEY, CDR2 SVGEGT. The CDR3 nucleotides are TGTGCCAGCAGTTACAACCCGGGGGGCACAGATACGCAGTATTTT. Its protein product is CASSYNPGGTDTQYF.

This clonotype occurred a few times. The chain recombines TRBV6-6 with TRBJ2-7, with TRBD1 matching over 8 bases. The length of the CDR3 is 16 residues. Germline assignment: CDR1 MNHNY and CDR2 SVGAGI (reference sequence). V was pared by 2 bases and J by 4 bases, with 10 bases of the junction left unmatched. CDR3 nucleotide sequence: TGTGCCAGCAGTTACCGCGAGGGACAGGAGGGATACGAGCAGTACTTC. It is translated as CASSYREGQEGYEQYF.

V and J are TRBV7-9 and TRBJ1-4; D gene uncertain. Trimming removed 5 bases at V and 2 bases at J, with 12 bases between. This CDR3 spans 15 amino acids. The germline V gene encodes CDR1 SEHNR and CDR2 FQNEAQ (reference sequence). The CDR3 coding sequence is TGTGCCAGCAGCAAGGACCGTGGGACTAATGAAAAACTGTTTTTT. This sequence encodes CASSKDRGTNEKLFF.

This clonotype was seen a handful of times. The chain joins TRBV7-6 to TRBJ2-2, with unresolved D. The CDR3 totals 12 residues. The V and J ends lost 3 bases and 7 bases respectively, with 6 bases between them. The germline CDR1 and CDR2 sequences are SGHVS and FNYEAQ. CDR3 sequence (DNA): TGTGCCAGCAGCTTGTGGGGCGGGGAGCTGTTTTTT. As protein: CASSLWGGELFF.

V gene TRBV9 combines with J gene TRBJ1-1, with D tentatively TRBD1 (6 bases). Germline V CDR1 and CDR2: SGDLS, YYNGEE. With 0 bases removed from V and 8 bases from J, the gap between germline ends came to 14 bases. This CDR3 is built from 14 residues. CDR3 DNA sequence: TGTGCCAGCAGCGTAGGGGGGGGGCTCGGCGAAGCTTTCTTT. It translates to CASSVGGGLGEAFF.

The genes are TRBV20-1 and TRBJ1-1, with 8 bases that match TRBD1. With 3 bases clipped from V and 6 bases from J, the junction kept 12 bases outside the gene matches. This CDR3 is 15 amino acids long. Per germline, CDR1 DFQATT and CDR2 SNEGSKA (reference sequence). CDR3 in amino acids: CSASEDRAVFPEAFF. As DNA, the CDR3 is TGCAGTGCTAGCGAGGACAGGGCTGTCTTTCCTGAAGCTTTCTTT.

In nucleotides, the CDR3 is TGCAGTGCTAGAGATCCAGCGGGAGGGCCCCTGAGCACAGATACGCAGTATTTT. It codes for CSARDPAGGPLSTDTQYF. The V and J genes are TRBV20-1 and TRBJ2-3; 10 bases match TRBD2. Germline V gene sequence: CDR1 DFQATT, CDR2 SNEGSKA (reference sequence). The CDR3 totals 18 residues. The junction had 9 bases not matched to a gene; V was cut back by 0 bases and J by 0 bases.